The entry below gives a single TCR beta chain sequence along with its context. Its antigen is not identified. The sample is drawn from a study of T cell repertoires in cytomegalovirus infection. The wider study: Recently identified HLA-C-restricted CMV epitopes and well-studied HLA-B-restricted CMV epitopes were used by the study. TCR beta signatures that were public indicated CMV infection and matching HLA type.

Study-wide findings and caveats: The ex vivo response was dominated by HLA-C-restricted CMV-specific TCR beta clonotypes. Individuals carrying CMV plus the relevant HLA were identified by cumulative frequency of public TCR beta families.

CDR1 and CDR2 from the germline V gene are LGHNA and YNFKEQ. The CDR3 consists of 15 residues. The germline V and J ends were trimmed by 3 bases and 3 bases, with 14 bases remaining between them. One entry per CDR3 protein results from TCRdb running MiXCR on the reads. The table records about 890,000 distinct CDR3 sequences, less than 40% of them present only once. The sequence was obtained from a human donor in good health (CMV status not recorded). Some clones in this sample may be carry-over from other donors' samples. The specimen was cultured CD8+ T cells from PBMCs, collected from culture after CMV antigen stimulation. The chain combines TRBV4-2 with TRBJ1-1; TRBD1 might be the D (5 bases). This CDR3 reads CASSHGAGYDTEAFF. The CDR3 bases are TGTGCCAGCAGCCACGGGGCCGGGTACGACACTGAAGCTTTCTTT.